One and the same sample provided the 11 T cell receptor beta chains below, sequenced in a study of Ad26.COV2.S vaccination and SARS-CoV-2 variants. The treatment was: about 20 received Ad26.COV2.S at low or high dose, single or two shots; about five received placebo; per-sample allocation not given. Samples were taken on day 63 after the first vaccine or placebo injection. Profiled with immunoSEQ multiplex PCR; TCRdb holds only in-frame clones, not every one. The table lists about 480,000 clones, around nine tenths of them singletons. This specimen consisted of peripheral blood, obtained in a trial of Ad26.COV2.S vaccine versus placebo. Receptors originate from a person aged 18-65 years who received the Ad26.COV2.S COVID-19 vaccine or a placebo.

This clone was counted a few times. This chain joins TRBV19 and TRBJ2-7; 10 bases align to TRBD1. Germline V gives CDR1 LNHDA, CDR2 SQIVND (reference sequence). CDR3 length equals 14 residues. V trimming: 6 bases; J trimming: 4 bases; junction bases outside the gene matches: 6. CDR3 residues: CASSQRDRGYEQYF. CDR3 in DNA: TGTGCCAGTAGCCAACGGGACAGGGGATACGAGCAGTACTTC.

The chain has TRBV28 and TRBJ2-4, with D unclear. The ends were cut back, 3 bases at V and 0 bases at J, with 12 bases in the middle. The CDR3 sequence is 16 residues long. From germline, CDR1 is MDHEN and CDR2 SYDVKM. CDR3 nucleotide sequence: TGTGCCAGCAGTTTCGGCAGCCTTCTAGCCAAAAACATTCAGTACTTC. This codes for CASSFGSLLAKNIQYF.

Concerning this clone itself: Other DNA sequences within the sample encode an identical CDR3. The CDR3 coding sequence is TGTGCCAGCAGTAATAGCGGCGAGCAGTACTTC. It translates to CASSNSGEQYF. The chain employs TRBV6-2 or TRBV6-3 and TRBJ2-7; perhaps TRBD2 as D (6 bases). This CDR3 has 11 residues. Trimming took off 5 bases at V and 6 bases at J, with 8 bases between the two ends. The germline gives CDR1 MNHEY, CDR2 SVGEGT.

The rearrangement joins TRBV11-1 to TRBJ2-1; D unresolved. V was cut by 6 bases and J by 4 bases, with 19 bases left in between. The CDR3 spans 16 residues. Germline V gene lookup returns CDR1 SGHAT and CDR2 FQDESV (reference sequence). The CDR3: CASSATRRTGYNEQFF. DNA for the CDR3: TGTGCCAGCAGTGCCACCCGCCGGACCGGATACAATGAGCAGTTCTTC.

The chain links TRBV28 to TRBJ2-1; tentatively, D is TRBD2 (6 bases). This CDR3 has 14 amino acids. Germline V CDR1 and CDR2: MDHEN, SYDVKM. V lost 6 bases, J lost 8 bases, and 17 bases lay in between. The CDR3: CASRGLPLVYEQFF. The CDR3, as DNA: TGTGCCAGCAGGGGACTCCCCCTCGTCTATGAGCAGTTCTTC.

This chain connects TRBV19 to TRBJ2-7; 7 nucleotides align to TRBD1. CDR1 is LNHDA, CDR2 SQIVND, per germline (reference sequence). The CDR3 has 14 residues. V shed 8 bases, J shed 1 base, and the junction held 8 bases outside the gene matches. The CDR3 region is CASRTGTASYEQYF. The DNA of the CDR3 is TGTGCCAGTCGCACCGGGACAGCATCCTACGAGCAGTACTTC.

V and J are TRBV5-1 and TRBJ2-1; 11 bases match TRBD2. CDR1 is SGHRS, CDR2 YFSETQ, per germline. This CDR3 contains 15 residues. Trimming at V came to 4 bases and at J to 6 bases, leaving 6 bases not matched to a gene. In DNA form, the CDR3 reads TGCGCCAGCAGCCCTGGGACTAGCGGAACCAATGAGCAGTTCTTC. Amino acid sequence: CASSPGTSGTNEQFF.

The chain recombines TRBV30 with TRBJ1-1, with D possibly being TRBD1 (5 bases). The V end was cut by 4 bases, the J end by 2 bases, with 8 bases between. From germline, CDR1 is GTSNPN and CDR2 SVGIG (reference sequence). The CDR3 length is 12 residues. The DNA for the CDR3 is TGTGCCTGGAACGGGGGTAACACTGAAGCTTTCTTT. Encoded protein: CAWNGGNTEAFF.

The chain joins TRBV28 to TRBJ2-5, with TRBD2 matching over 10 bases. The CDR3 loop spans 16 amino acids. Germline lookup yields CDR1 MDHEN and CDR2 SYDVKM. V lost 2 bases to trimming and J lost 4 bases; unmatched junction nucleotides: 7. The CDR3 region is CASSLQLAGAVETQYF. The CDR3 DNA sequence: TGTGCCAGCAGTTTACAGCTAGCGGGAGCGGTAGAGACCCAGTACTTC.

The J gene is TRBJ1-1, the V gene TRBV6-6; no firm D call. The CDR3 runs 13 residues. V was clipped by 0 bases and J by 7 bases, with 9 bases between them. CDR1 MNHNY and CDR2 SVGAGI come from the germline V gene (reference sequence). DNA of the CDR3: TGTGCCAGCAGTTACTCGCAGACAAGTGAAGCTTTCTTT. It codes for CASSYSQTSEAFF.

The rearrangement links TRBV5-4 to TRBJ2-3; no clear D gene. This CDR3 is built from 16 residues. Germline V CDR1 and CDR2: SGHNT, YYREEE (reference sequence). V dropped 3 bases and J dropped 6 bases, with 20 bases sitting between them. The CDR3 spells CASSSRARARTDTQYF. CDR3 nucleotides: TGTGCCAGCAGCTCTCGAGCGAGAGCCAGAACCGATACGCAGTATTTT.